This TCR beta chain was sequenced during a study of identical twins. Findings of the study overall: Conclusions leaned on cross-sectional statistical analysis and did not track the same donors over time. Abundant beta clonotypes from cord blood bore fewer insertions; memory repertoires lacked this pattern.

In regard to this clonotype: What it binds is not known.

TCRdb processed the 5' RACE reads anew with MiXCR; each CDR3 protein has one entry. The table records about 550,000 distinct CDR3 sequences, 20% to 25% of them present only once. Among all donors, each was a healthy Caucasian. The germline V and J ends were trimmed by 6 bases and 7 bases, with 16 bases remaining between them. Germline V gene lookup returns CDR1 MDHEN and CDR2 SYDVKM. The CDR3 has 15 residues. The data also belong to a second study, concerning yellow fever vaccine responses in identical twins.

This receptor was identified in a woman aged 18-29 years in good health. What was sequenced was CD4+ T cells sorted from blood. The gene calls are TRBV28 and TRBJ1-6; perhaps TRBD1 as D (5 bases). Here the CDR3 DNA reads TGTGCCAGCAGGACTTCATCGGGGGGGAATTCACCCCTCCACTTT. This sequence encodes CASRTSSGGNSPLHF.